These T cell receptor beta chains were read from a single sample in a study of CD8+ T cells in alopecia areata. Measured with immunoSEQ multiplex PCR; TCRdb has only the in-frame clones, and not every one. The table records under 95,000 clones, about 70% of them present only once. The material was CD8+ T cells sorted from blood, obtained around week 42, from a patient treated with tofacitinib. The receptors come from a human donor with alopecia areata. Each CDR3 is given with its conserved first and last residue. A D gene is named only where the DNA matches it firmly. Clone size is stated in some rows and not others, as once, few, many or a class when expanded.

CASSLDRAAVYTF	TGTGCCAGCAGCTTAGACAGGGCGGCGGTCTACACCTTC	TRBV11-2	-	-	TRBJ1-2	13
CASSLGAETANYGYTF	TGTGCCAGCAGCTTGGGGGCCGAGACAGCTAACTATGGCTACACCTTC	TRBV7-9	-	-	TRBJ1-2	16
CASSVRDPAYNEQFF	TGTGCCAGCAGCGTCCGGGACCCCGCCTACAATGAGCAGTTCTTC	TRBV9	-	-	TRBJ2-1	15
CASSPDRGSYNEQFF	TGCGCCAGCAGCCCGGACAGGGGATCCTACAATGAGCAGTTCTTC	TRBV5-1	TRBD1	-	TRBJ2-1	15
CASSRKGTPYPNSGANVLTF	TGTGCCAGCAGCCGCAAAGGAACACCTTATCCTAATTCTGGGGCCAACGTCCTGACTTTC	TRBV5-4	-	-	TRBJ2-6	20
CASSLLRTEPRPQHF	TGTGCCAGCAGCCTACTTCGGACAGAGCCACGGCCCCAGCATTTT	TRBV28	-	-	TRBJ1-5	15
CASSQDSGIYNEQFF	TGCGCCAGCAGCCAAGATTCAGGGATCTACAATGAGCAGTTCTTC	TRBV4-3	-	-	TRBJ2-1	15
CSVVPAGGPDTGELFF	TGCAGCGTTGTTCCAGCGGGGGGGCCGGACACCGGGGAGCTGTTTTTT	TRBV29-1	TRBD2	-	TRBJ2-2	16
CASSSRTSGPDTQYF	TGTGCCAGCAGCTCCCGGACTAGCGGGCCAGATACGCAGTATTTT	TRBV7-3	TRBD2	few	TRBJ2-3	15
CASRNRHSYQETQYF	TGTGCCAGCAGGAATCGACACTCATACCAAGAGACCCAGTACTTC	TRBV11-2	-	-	TRBJ2-5	15
CSGIGAGELFF	TGCAGCGGAATTGGTGCCGGGGAGCTGTTTTTT	TRBV29-1	-	few	TRBJ2-2	11
CASTSSSPYEQYF	TGTGCCAGCACCTCCTCAAGCCCCTACGAGCAGTACTTC	TRBV7-9	-	few	TRBJ2-7	13
CSVATSNEQYF	TGCAGCGTTGCAACTAGTAACGAGCAGTACTTC	TRBV29-1	-	few	TRBJ2-7	11
CASGTVGEAFF	TGCGCCAGCGGGACGGTAGGTGAAGCTTTCTTT	TRBV10-2	-	-	TRBJ1-1	11
CAWDTGTRATNEQFF	TGTGCCTGGGACACCGGGACTCGCGCGACCAATGAGCAGTTCTTC	TRBV30	-	once	TRBJ2-1	15
CASSQDGSGSYEQYF	TGCGCCAGCAGCCAAGATGGATCAGGGTCCTACGAGCAGTACTTC	TRBV4-3	-	-	TRBJ2-7	15
CASSYSAGLNTEAFF	TGTGCCAGCAGTTACTCAGCGGGGCTTAACACTGAAGCTTTCTTT	TRBV6-5	-	-	TRBJ1-1	15
CASSQESRRLFF	TGCGCCAGCAGCCAAGAGTCCCGCCGGCTGTTTTTT	TRBV4-1	-	-	TRBJ1-4	12
CASSQTGSPTEAFF	TGTGCCAGCAGCCAGACAGGATCACCCACTGAAGCTTTCTTT	TRBV14	-	-	TRBJ1-1	14
CASSLGDQPQHF	TGTGCCAGCAGTCTCGGGGATCAGCCCCAGCATTTT	TRBV5-6	-	few	TRBJ1-5	12
CASSATGINNQPQHF	TGTGCCAGCAGTGCAACCGGGATAAACAATCAGCCCCAGCATTTT	TRBV27	-	-	TRBJ1-5	15
CASSLRLGKGRKNIQYF	TGTGCCAGCAGTTTAAGGTTGGGGAAGGGAAGGAAAAACATTCAGTACTTC	TRBV27	-	few	TRBJ2-4	17
CASSSWDNFGQYF	TGTGCCAGCAGCTCTTGGGACAATTTCGGGCAGTACTTC	TRBV7-2	-	-	TRBJ2-7	13
CASTGTEAYEQYF	TGCGCCAGCACAGGGACAGAAGCCTACGAGCAGTACTTC	TRBV5-1	TRBD1	-	TRBJ2-7	13
CASSQRGGVSMDNEQFF	TGCGCCAGCAGCCAGAGAGGAGGGGTTAGCATGGACAATGAGCAGTTCTTC	TRBV4-1	-	-	TRBJ2-1	17
CASSWSSGGSYEQYF	TGTGCCAGCAGCTGGTCAAGCGGGGGCTCCTACGAGCAGTACTTC	TRBV11-2	TRBD2	few	TRBJ2-7	15